The source of this TCR beta chain is a study of blood T cell repertoires in COVID-19. Across the whole study: Samples representing acute and convalescent COVID-19 were sourced from the United States, Italy and Spain. PBMCs, B-cell-depleted T cells, or T cells were the source of the cDNA or gDNA that made up the material.

The CDR3 runs 12 residues. Per germline, CDR1 SEHNR and CDR2 FQNEAQ (reference sequence). Trimming pared 1 base from V and 5 bases from J, leaving 5 bases between. Original handling: Reference gene primer amplification yielded estimated nucleated cell counts. Assay: immunoSEQ multiplex PCR; the TCRdb copy retains only in-frame clones and omits some. That table furnishes V, J and clone size, whereas the DNA furnished D and trimming. Of approximately 160,000 clones detected, 84% appear once; the ten largest clones hold about 7.8%. This receptor was obtained from a woman aged 45-65 years in a cohort sampled during active or convalescent COVID-19. The material sequenced was peripheral blood. The rearrangement uses TRBV7-9 and TRBJ1-2; D gene ambiguous. As DNA, the CDR3 is TGTGCCAGCAGCTTAGACATTTATGGCTACACCTTC. Residues: CASSLDIYGYTF.